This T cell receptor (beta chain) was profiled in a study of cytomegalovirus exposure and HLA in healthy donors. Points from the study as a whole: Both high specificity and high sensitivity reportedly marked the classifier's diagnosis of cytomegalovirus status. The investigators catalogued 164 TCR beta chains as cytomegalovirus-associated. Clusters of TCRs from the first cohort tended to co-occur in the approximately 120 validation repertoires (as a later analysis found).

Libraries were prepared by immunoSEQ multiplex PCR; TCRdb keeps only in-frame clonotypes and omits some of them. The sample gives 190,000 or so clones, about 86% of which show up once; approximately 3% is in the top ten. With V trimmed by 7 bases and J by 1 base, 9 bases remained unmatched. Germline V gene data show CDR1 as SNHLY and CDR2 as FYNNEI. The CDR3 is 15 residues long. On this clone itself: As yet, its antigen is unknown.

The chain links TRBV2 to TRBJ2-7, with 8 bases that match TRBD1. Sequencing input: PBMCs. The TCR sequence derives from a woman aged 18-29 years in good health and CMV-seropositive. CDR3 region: CASTLGQGRSYEQYF. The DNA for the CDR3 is TGTGCCAGCACCCTAGGACAGGGTAGGTCCTACGAGCAGTACTTC. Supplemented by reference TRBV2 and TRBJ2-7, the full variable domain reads EPEVTQTPSHQVTQMGQEVILRCVPISNHLYFYWYRQILGQKVEFLVSFYNNEISEKSEIFDDQFSVERPDGSNFTLKIRSTKLEDSAMYFCASTLGQGRSYEQYFGPGTRLTVT.